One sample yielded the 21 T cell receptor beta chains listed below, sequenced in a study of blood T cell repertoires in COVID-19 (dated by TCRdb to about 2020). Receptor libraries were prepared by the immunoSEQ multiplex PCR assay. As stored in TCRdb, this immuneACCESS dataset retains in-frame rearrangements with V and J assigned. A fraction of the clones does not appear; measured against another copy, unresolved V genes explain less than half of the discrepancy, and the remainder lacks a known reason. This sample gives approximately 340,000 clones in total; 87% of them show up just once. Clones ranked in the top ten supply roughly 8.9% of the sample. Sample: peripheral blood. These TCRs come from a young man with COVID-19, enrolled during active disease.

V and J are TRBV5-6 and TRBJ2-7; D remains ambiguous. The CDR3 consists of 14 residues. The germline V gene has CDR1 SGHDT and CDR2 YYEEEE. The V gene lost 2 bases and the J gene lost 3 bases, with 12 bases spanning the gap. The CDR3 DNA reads TGTGCCAGCAGCTTCAGGTCCCTATACTACGAGCAGTACTTC. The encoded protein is CASSFRSLYYEQYF.

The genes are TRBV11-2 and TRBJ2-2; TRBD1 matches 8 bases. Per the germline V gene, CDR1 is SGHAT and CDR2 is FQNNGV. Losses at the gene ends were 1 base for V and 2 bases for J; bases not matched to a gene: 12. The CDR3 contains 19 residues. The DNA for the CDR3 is TGTGCCAGCAGCTTAGTGGCGGGTTCAGGGACAGGAAACACCGGGGAGCTGTTTTTT. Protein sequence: CASSLVAGSGTGNTGELFF. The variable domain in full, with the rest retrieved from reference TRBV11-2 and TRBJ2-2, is EAGVAQSPRYKIIEKRQSVAFWCNPISGHATLYWYQQILGQGPKLLIQFQNNGVVDDSQLPKDRFSAERLKGVDSTLKIQPAKLEDSAVYLCASSLVAGSGTGNTGELFFGEGSRLTVL.

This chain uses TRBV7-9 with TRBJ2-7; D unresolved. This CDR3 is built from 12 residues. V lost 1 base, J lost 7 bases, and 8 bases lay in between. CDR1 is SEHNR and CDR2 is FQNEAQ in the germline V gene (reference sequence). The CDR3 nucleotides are TGTGCCAGCAGCTTAGAGGTGACAGAGCAGTACTTC. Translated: CASSLEVTEQYF.

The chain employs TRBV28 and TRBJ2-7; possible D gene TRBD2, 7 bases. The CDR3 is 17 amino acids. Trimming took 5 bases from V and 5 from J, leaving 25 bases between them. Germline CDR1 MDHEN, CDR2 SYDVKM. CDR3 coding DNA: TGTGCCAGCAGTCCCCCCCAGGGGCGCGGGAGTTTCCACGAGCAGTACTTC. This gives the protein CASSPPQGRGSFHEQYF.

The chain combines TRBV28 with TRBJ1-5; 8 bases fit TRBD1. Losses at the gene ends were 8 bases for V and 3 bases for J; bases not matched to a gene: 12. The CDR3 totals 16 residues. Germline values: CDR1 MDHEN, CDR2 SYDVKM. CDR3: CASYPAGTGTNQPQHF. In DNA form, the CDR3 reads TGTGCCAGCTACCCCGCCGGGACAGGCACCAATCAGCCCCAGCATTTT.

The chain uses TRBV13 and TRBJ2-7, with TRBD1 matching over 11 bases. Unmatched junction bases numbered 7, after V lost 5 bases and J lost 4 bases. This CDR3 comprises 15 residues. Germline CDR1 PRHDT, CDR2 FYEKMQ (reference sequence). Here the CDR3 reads CASSIRTGGAYEQYF. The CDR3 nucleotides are TGTGCCAGCAGCATTCGGACAGGGGGCGCGTACGAGCAGTACTTC.

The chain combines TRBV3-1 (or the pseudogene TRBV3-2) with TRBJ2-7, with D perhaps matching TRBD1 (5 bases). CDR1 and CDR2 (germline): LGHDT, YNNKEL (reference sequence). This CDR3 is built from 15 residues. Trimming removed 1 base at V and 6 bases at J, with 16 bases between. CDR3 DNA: TGTGCCAGCAGCCAAGGGCTCGCAGGGCTTGGCGAGCAGTACTTC. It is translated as CASSQGLAGLGEQYF.

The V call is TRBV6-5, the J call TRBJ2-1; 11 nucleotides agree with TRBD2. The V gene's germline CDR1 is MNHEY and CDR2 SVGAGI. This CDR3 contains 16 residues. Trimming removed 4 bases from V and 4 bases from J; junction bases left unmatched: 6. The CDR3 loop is CASSLLAGVRYNEQFF. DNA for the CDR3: TGTGCCAGCAGTTTACTAGCGGGGGTGAGATACAATGAGCAGTTCTTC.

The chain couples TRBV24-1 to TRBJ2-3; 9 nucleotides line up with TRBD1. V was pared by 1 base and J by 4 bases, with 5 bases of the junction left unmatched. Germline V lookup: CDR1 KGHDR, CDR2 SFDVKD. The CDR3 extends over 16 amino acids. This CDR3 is CATSDFTGTGSDTQYF. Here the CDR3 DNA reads TGTGCCACCAGTGATTTCACCGGGACAGGGTCAGATACGCAGTATTTT.

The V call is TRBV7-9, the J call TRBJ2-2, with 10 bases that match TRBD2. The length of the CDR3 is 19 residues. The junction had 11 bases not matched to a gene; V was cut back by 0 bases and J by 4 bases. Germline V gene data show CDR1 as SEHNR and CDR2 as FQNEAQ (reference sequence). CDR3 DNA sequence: TGTGCCAGCAGCTTAGCCGGCCTAGCGGGAGCCCCGCGCACCGGGGAGCTGTTTTTT. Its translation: CASSLAGLAGAPRTGELFF.

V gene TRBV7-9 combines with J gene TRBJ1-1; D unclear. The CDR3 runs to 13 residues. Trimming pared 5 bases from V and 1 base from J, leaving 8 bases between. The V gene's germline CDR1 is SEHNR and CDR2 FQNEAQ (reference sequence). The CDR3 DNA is TGTGCCAGCAGCATACCAGGGAACACTGAAGCTTTCTTT. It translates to CASSIPGNTEAFF.

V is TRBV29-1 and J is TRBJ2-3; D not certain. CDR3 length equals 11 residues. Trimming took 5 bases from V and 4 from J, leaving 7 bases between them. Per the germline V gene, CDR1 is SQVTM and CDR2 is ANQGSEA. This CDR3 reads CSVNRADTQYF. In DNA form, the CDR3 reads TGCAGCGTTAATCGGGCAGATACGCAGTATTTT.

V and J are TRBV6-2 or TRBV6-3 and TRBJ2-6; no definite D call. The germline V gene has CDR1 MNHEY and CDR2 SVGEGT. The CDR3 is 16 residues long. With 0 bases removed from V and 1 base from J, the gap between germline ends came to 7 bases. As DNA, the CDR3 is TGTGCCAGCAGTTACTCCGCGGTTTCTGGGGCCAACGTCCTGACTTTC. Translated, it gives CASSYSAVSGANVLTF.

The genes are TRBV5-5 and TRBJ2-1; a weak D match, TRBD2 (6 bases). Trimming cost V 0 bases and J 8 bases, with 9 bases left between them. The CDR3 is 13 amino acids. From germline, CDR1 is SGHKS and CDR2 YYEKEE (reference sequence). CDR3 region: CASSLGAGYEQFF. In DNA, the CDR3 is TGTGCCAGCAGCTTGGGCGCGGGGTATGAGCAGTTCTTC.

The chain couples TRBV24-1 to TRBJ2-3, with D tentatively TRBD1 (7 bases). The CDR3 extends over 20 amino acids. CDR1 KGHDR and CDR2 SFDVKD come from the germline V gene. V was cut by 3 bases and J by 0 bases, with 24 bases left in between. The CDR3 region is CATSDAGTARWGVSTDTQYF. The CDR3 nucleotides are TGTGCCACCAGTGATGCCGGGACAGCTCGTTGGGGGGTTAGCACAGATACGCAGTATTTT.

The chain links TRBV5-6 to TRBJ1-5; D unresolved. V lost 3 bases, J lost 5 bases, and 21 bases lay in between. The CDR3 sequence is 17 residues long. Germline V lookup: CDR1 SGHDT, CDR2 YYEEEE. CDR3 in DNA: TGTGCCAGCAGCTCCCAACCCCGCGGGAAGGGATATCAGCCCCAGCATTTT. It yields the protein CASSSQPRGKGYQPQHF.

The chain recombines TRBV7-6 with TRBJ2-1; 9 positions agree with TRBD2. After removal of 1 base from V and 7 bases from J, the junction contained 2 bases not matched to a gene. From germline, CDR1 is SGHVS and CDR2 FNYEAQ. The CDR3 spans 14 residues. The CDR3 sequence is CASSLGLAVNEQFF. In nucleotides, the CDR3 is TGTGCCAGCAGCTTAGGACTAGCGGTGAATGAGCAGTTCTTC.

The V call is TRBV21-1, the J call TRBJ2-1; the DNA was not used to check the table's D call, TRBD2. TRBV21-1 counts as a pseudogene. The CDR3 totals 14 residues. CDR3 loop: CASSHPGSYNEQFF. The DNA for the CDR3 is TGTGCCAGCAGCCACCCGGGGTCCTACAATGAGCAGTTCTTC.

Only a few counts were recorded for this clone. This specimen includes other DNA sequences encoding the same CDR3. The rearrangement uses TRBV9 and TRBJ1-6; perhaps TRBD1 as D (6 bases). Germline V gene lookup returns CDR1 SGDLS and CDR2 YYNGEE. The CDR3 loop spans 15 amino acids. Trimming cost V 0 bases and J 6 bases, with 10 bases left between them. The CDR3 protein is CASSVEGRGNSPLHF. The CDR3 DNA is TGTGCCAGCAGCGTAGAGGGCAGGGGTAATTCACCCCTCCACTTT.

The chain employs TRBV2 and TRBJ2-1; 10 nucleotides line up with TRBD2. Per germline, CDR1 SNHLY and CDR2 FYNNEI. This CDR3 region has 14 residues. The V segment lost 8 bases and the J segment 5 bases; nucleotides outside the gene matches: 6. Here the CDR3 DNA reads TGTGCCAGCCCCAGCGGGGGGGCCAACAATGAGCAGTTCTTC. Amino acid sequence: CASPSGGANNEQFF.

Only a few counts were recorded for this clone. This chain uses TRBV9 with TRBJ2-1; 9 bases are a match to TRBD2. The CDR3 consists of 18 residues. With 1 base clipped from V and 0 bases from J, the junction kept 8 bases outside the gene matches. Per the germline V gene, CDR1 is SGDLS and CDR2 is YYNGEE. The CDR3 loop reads CASSVTPLSGSSYNEQFF. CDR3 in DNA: TGTGCCAGCAGCGTAACTCCCCTTAGCGGGAGCTCCTACAATGAGCAGTTCTTC.